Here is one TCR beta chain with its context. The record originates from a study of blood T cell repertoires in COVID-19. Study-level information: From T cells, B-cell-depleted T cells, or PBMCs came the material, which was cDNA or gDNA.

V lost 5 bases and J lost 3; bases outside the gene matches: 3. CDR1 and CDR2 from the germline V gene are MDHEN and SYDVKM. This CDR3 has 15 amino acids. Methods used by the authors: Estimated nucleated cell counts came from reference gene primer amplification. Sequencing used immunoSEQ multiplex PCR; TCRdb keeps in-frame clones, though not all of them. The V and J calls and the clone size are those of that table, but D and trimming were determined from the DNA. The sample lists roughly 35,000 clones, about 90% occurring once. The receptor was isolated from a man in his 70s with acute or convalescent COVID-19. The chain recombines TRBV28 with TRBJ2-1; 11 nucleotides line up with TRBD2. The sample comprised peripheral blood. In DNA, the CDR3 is TGTGCCAGCAGTGTAGCGGGAGGGAGCTACAATGAGCAGTTCTTC. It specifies CASSVAGGSYNEQFF.